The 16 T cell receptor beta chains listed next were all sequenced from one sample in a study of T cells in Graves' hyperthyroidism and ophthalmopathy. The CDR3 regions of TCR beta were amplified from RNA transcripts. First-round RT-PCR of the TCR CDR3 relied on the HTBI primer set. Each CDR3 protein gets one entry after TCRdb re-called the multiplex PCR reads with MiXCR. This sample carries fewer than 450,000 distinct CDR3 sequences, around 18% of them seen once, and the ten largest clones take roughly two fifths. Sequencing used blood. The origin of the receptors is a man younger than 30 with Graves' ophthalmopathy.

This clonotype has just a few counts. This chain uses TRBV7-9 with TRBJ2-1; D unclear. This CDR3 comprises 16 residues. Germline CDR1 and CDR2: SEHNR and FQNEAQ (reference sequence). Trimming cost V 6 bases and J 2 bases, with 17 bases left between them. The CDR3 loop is CASRSRLTQTYNEQFF. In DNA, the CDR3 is TGTGCCAGCAGGTCCCGCCTAACCCAAACCTACAATGAGCAGTTCTTC.

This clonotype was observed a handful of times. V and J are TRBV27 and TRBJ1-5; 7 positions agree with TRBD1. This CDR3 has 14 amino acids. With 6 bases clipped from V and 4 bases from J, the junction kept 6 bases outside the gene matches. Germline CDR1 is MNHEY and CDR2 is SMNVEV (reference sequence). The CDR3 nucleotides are TGTGCCAGCAGGCAGGGGGTAGGGAATCAGCCCCAGCATTTT. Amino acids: CASRQGVGNQPQHF.

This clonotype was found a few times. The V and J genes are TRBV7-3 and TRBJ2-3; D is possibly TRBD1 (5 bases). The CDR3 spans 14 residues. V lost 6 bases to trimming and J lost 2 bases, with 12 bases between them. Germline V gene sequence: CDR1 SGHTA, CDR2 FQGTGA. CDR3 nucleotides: TGTGCCAGCAGTCCCAGGGCTTACACAGATACGCAGTATTTT. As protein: CASSPRAYTDTQYF.

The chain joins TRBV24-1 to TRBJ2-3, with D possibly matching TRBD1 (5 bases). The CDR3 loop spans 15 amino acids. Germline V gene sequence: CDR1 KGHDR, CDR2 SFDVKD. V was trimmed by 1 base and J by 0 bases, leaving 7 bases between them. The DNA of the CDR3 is TGTGCCACCAGTGATTTCGACAGTAGCACAGATACGCAGTATTTT. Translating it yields CATSDFDSSTDTQYF.

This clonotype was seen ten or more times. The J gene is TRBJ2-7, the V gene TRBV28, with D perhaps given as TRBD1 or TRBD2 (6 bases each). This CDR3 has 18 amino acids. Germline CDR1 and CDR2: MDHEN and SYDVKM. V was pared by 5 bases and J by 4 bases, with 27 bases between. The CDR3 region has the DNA TGTGCCAGCAGTCGACGACCCGGGAGCAAAAGGGGGGTTTACGAGCAGTACTTC. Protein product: CASSRRPGSKRGVYEQYF.

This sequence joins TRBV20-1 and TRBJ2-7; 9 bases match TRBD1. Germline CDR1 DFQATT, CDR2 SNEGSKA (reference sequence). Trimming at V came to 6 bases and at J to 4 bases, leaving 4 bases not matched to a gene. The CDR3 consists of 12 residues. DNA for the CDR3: TGCAGTGCCCGGGACAGGGTTTACGAGCAGTACTTC. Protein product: CSARDRVYEQYF.

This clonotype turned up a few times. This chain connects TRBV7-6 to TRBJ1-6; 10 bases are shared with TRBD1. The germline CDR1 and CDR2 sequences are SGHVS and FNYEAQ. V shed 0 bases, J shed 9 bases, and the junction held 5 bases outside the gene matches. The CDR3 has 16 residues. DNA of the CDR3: TGTGCCAGCAGCTTAGCCGGGACAGGGGTTAGTTCACCCCTCCACTTT. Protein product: CASSLAGTGVSSPLHF.

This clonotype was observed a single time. For the CDR3, the DNA is TGTGCCAGCTGCGGGGCGGGCACCGGGGAGCTGTTTTTT. It codes for CASCGAGTGELFF. V and J are TRBV6-2 or TRBV6-3 and TRBJ2-2; possible D gene TRBD2, 6 bases. From germline, CDR1 is MNHEY and CDR2 SVGEGT. With 8 bases removed from V and 4 bases from J, the gap between germline ends came to 11 bases. The CDR3 spans 13 residues.

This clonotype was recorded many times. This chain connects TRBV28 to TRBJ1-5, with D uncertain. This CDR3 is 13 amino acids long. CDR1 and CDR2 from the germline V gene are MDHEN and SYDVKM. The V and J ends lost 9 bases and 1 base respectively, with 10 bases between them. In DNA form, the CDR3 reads TGTGCCAGTTTCGGAGAGAGCAATCAGCCCCAGCATTTT. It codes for CASFGESNQPQHF.

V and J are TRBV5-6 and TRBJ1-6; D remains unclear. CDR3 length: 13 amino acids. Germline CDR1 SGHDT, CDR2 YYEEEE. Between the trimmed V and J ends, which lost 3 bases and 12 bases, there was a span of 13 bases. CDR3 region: CASSSTLKRPLHF. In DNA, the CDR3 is TGTGCCAGCAGCTCGACCCTTAAAAGACCCCTCCACTTT.

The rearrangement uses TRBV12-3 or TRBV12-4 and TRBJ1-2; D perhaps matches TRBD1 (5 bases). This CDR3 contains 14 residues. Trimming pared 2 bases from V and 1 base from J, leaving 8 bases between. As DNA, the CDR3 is TGTGCCAGCAGTTTACAGGGTATTAACTATGGCTACACCTTC. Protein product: CASSLQGINYGYTF.

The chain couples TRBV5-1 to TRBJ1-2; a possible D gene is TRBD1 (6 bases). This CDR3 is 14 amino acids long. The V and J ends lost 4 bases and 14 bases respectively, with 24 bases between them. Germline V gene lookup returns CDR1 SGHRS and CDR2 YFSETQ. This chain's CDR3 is CASSQGQGIRSGTF. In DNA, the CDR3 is TGCGCCAGCAGCCAGGGGCAGGGGATCAGGTCGGGGACCTTC. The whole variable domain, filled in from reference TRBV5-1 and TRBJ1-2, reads KAGVTQTPRYLIKTRGQQVTLSCSPISGHRSVSWYQQTPGQGLQFLFEYFSETQRNKGNFPGRFSGRQFSNSRSEMNVSTLELGDSALYLCASSQGQGIRSGTFGSGTRLTVV.

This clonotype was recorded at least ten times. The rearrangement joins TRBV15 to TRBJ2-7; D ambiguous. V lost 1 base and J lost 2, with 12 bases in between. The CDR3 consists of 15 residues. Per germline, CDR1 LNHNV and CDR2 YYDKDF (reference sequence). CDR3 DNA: TGTGCCACCAGCAGAGTTTTTCCCGGAACCTACGAGCAGTACTTC. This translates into CATSRVFPGTYEQYF.

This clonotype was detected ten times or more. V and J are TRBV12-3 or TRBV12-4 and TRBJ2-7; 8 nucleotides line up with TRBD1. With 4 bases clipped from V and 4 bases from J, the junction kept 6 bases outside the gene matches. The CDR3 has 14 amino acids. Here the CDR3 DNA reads TGTGCCAGCAGTTCAACCCGGACAGGGTACGAGCAGTACTTC. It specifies CASSSTRTGYEQYF.

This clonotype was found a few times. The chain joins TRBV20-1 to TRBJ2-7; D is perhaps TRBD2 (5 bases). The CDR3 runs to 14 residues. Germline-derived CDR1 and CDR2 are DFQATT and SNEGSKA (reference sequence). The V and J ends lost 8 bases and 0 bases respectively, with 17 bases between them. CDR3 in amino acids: CSYFNRGDSYEQYF. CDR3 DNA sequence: TGCAGTTACTTTAACCGGGGTGACTCCTACGAGCAGTACTTC.

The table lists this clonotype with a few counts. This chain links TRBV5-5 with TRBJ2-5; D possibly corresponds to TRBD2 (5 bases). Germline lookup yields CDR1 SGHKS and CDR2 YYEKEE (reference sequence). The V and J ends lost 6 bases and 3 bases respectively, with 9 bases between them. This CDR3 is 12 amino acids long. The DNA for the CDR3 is TGTGCCAGCACAAGGACTGAAGAGACCCAGTACTTC. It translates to CASTRTEETQYF.